This is a list of T cell receptor beta chains from one sample in a study of relationships among human T cell subsets. TCRdb fed the multiplex PCR reads into MiXCR, producing one record per CDR3 protein. In the table there are roughly 4,900 distinct CDR3 sequences, roughly 80% of which are singletons. The sample was total T cells sorted from blood. The receptor set was obtained from a man aged 40-55 years in good health. CDR3s leave out the opening cysteine and the closing phenylalanine or tryptophan. Fields, in order: V gene, J gene, CDR3 protein.

V: TRBV12-3/TRBV12-4; J: TRBJ2-3; CDR3: ASSLVSITDTQY
V: TRBV7-9; J: TRBJ1-6; CDR3: ASSRSQGTYSPLH
V: TRBV7-2; J: TRBJ2-1; CDR3: ARERENNEQF
V: TRBV7-7; J: TRBJ1-5; CDR3: ASSLPPRGGNQPQH
V: TRBV6-6; J: TRBJ2-7; CDR3: ASSYSPSGVHEQY
V: TRBV24-1; J: TRBJ2-1; CDR3: ATSDRLPRGSYNEQF
V: TRBV6-2/TRBV6-3; J: TRBJ2-1; CDR3: ASSSPRDSRPDEQF
V: TRBV7-9; J: TRBJ2-1; CDR3: ASSSLYNEQF
V: TRBV6-6; J: TRBJ2-3; CDR3: ASSYTSSGGDSTQY
V: TRBV20-1; J: TRBJ2-3; CDR3: SASPGRDQTQY
V: TRBV10-1; J: TRBJ2-3; CDR3: ASSFETGGRDTQY
V: TRBV7-3; J: TRBJ2-1; CDR3: ASSSTGVDEQF
V: TRBV19; J: TRBJ2-7; CDR3: ASMGSGEQY
V: TRBV5-1; J: TRBJ1-1; CDR3: ASSLDPNTEAF
V: TRBV18; J: TRBJ2-7; CDR3: ASSSARYEQY
V: TRBV14; J: TRBJ2-3; CDR3: ASSQAWPDTQY